These 26 T cell receptor beta chains were all obtained from the same sample, sequenced in a study of CD8 T cells in Susac syndrome. RNA in amounts of roughly 0.5 to 1 ug was reverse transcribed with random hexamers. TCRdb itself ran the immunoSEQ multiplex PCR reads through MiXCR, one entry per CDR3 protein. The repertoire holds 67,000 or so distinct CDR3 sequences, with 93% as singletons. The sample taken for sequencing was CD4+ T cells from PBMCs. The receptors originated from a human donor with Susac syndrome.

The chain recombines TRBV29-1 with TRBJ1-1; D is ambiguous. Germline lookup yields CDR1 SQVTM and CDR2 ANQGSEA. The CDR3 is 12 residues long. Trimming took off 4 bases at V and 2 bases at J, with 8 bases between the two ends. The DNA for the CDR3 is TGCAGCGTTGCCCCGACCAACACTGAAGCTTTCTTT. It yields the protein CSVAPTNTEAFF.

V and J are TRBV19 and TRBJ1-1; 11 nucleotides align to TRBD1. The CDR3 is 17 residues long. J gave up 1 base and V 5 bases, and 9 bases lay outside the gene matches. In germline, CDR1 is LNHDA, CDR2 SQIVND (reference sequence). The DNA for the CDR3 is TGTGCCAGTAGTGCCCGGGACAGGGGGACTACGAACACTGAAGCTTTCTTT. Translating gives CASSARDRGTTNTEAFF.

The V gene is TRBV7-6, the J gene TRBJ2-5; 11 nucleotides align to TRBD1. This CDR3 contains 16 residues. Germline-derived CDR1 and CDR2 are SGHVS and FNYEAQ. V trimming: 6 bases; J trimming: 5 bases; junction bases outside the gene matches: 11. The CDR3 here is CASRSTGTGGKETQYF. Here the CDR3 DNA reads TGTGCCAGCAGATCGACCGGGACAGGGGGGAAGGAGACCCAGTACTTC.

The V and J genes are TRBV20-1 and TRBJ2-3; D is unresolved. V was pared by 3 bases and J by 4 bases, with 11 bases between. The CDR3 runs 13 residues. From germline, CDR1 is DFQATT and CDR2 SNEGSKA (reference sequence). CDR3 amino acids: CSARPGTPDTQYF. As DNA, the CDR3 is TGCAGTGCTAGGCCCGGAACCCCAGATACGCAGTATTTT.

The chain joins TRBV20-1 to TRBJ2-1, with D hard to call. V was shortened by 3 bases and J by 6 bases, with 12 bases between the two germline ends. CDR1 is DFQATT, CDR2 SNEGSKA, per germline (reference sequence). This CDR3 is built from 13 residues. The CDR3 nucleotides are TGCAGTGCTAGTATCTCCATCTTCAATGAGCAGTTCTTC. Translation: CSASISIFNEQFF.

The chain has TRBV11-1 and TRBJ2-3, with D maybe TRBD2 (5 bases). This CDR3 has 13 residues. V was pared by 5 bases and J by 4 bases, with 10 bases between. Per germline, CDR1 SGHAT and CDR2 FQDESV (reference sequence). The CDR3 DNA reads TGTGCCAGCAGCCGACTACGCGCAGATACGCAGTATTTT. Its translation is CASSRLRADTQYF.

The chain carries TRBV30 and TRBJ2-3, with TRBD1 identical over 10 bases. The V gene's germline CDR1 is GTSNPN and CDR2 SVGIG (reference sequence). The CDR3 is 14 amino acids. V was pared by 3 bases and J by 1 base, with 1 base of the junction left unmatched. The CDR3 loop is CAWSGTGGTDTQYF. The CDR3 DNA reads as TGTGCCTGGAGCGGGACAGGGGGCACAGATACGCAGTATTTT.

The chain employs TRBV12-3 or TRBV12-4 and TRBJ1-2, with D unclear. CDR3 length: 15 amino acids. The V gene lost 5 bases and the J gene lost 2 bases, with 15 bases spanning the gap. The CDR3 DNA reads as TGTGCCAGCAGTCCCTCCAGGTTACCCAACTATGGCTACACCTTC. Protein: CASSPSRLPNYGYTF.

This clonotype occurred once. The chain carries TRBV24-1 and TRBJ2-3; the D is unclear. CDR3 length: 12 amino acids. CDR1 and CDR2 from the germline V gene are KGHDR and SFDVKD. Trimming stripped 7 bases from V and 8 bases from J, with 12 bases between. The CDR3 region is CATRRMSGTQYF. CDR3 nucleotides: TGTGCCACCAGACGTATGTCGGGTACGCAGTATTTT.

The gene calls are TRBV18 and TRBJ2-1; the match to TRBD1 covers 9 bases. Germline CDR1 reads KGHSH; CDR2 reads LQKENI. V gave up 6 bases and J gave up 2 bases; unmatched junction bases: 5. This CDR3 is built from 15 residues. The CDR3 DNA reads as TGTGCCAGCTCCAGGGGGACAGGGACCTACAATGAGCAGTTCTTC. Translated: CASSRGTGTYNEQFF.

The chain carries TRBV7-2 and TRBJ2-7; no clear D gene. Germline values: CDR1 SGHTA, CDR2 FQGNSA. The CDR3 spans 13 residues. V shed 3 bases and J shed 3 bases, with 9 bases lying between them. The DNA of the CDR3 is TGTGCCAGCAGCTTGGCCAGGCACTACGAGCAGTACTTC. Translating gives CASSLARHYEQYF.

The chain uses TRBV4-2 and TRBJ2-6, with D maybe TRBD1 (5 bases). Trimming cost V 0 bases and J 2 bases, with 11 bases left between them. The CDR3 contains 17 residues. Germline CDR1 LGHNA, CDR2 YNFKEQ. This CDR3 is CASSQDFGATGANVLTF. CDR3 bases: TGTGCCAGCAGCCAAGATTTTGGGGCAACTGGGGCCAACGTCCTGACTTTC.

A few counts support this clonotype. The V call is TRBV4-1, the J call TRBJ2-7, with TRBD1 identical over 7 bases. The CDR3 runs 14 residues. V lost 2 bases and J lost 2; bases outside the gene matches: 3. The germline V gene encodes CDR1 MGHRA and CDR2 YSYEKL. CDR3: CASSQWQGAYEQYF. In nucleotides, the CDR3 is TGCGCCAGCAGCCAATGGCAGGGGGCCTACGAGCAGTACTTC.

This clonotype was found once. CDR3 sequence: CASSQDPTGKRHEQFF. The CDR3 DNA is TGTGCCAGCAGCCAAGATCCCACCGGGAAGCGCCATGAGCAGTTCTTC. V and J are TRBV3-1 and TRBJ2-1, with a tentative D call TRBD2 (5 bases). This CDR3 is 16 amino acids long. V lost 0 bases to trimming and J lost 8 bases, with 17 bases between them. Germline V gives CDR1 LGHDT, CDR2 YNNKEL (reference sequence).

The CDR3 DNA sequence: TGTGCCAGCAGCTTAACGGGGGACCGGACGGGGGCCAATGAGCAGTTCTTC. Its protein product is CASSLTGDRTGANEQFF. The rearrangement joins TRBV7-2 to TRBJ2-1; D assignment may be TRBD1 or TRBD2 (6 bases each). Germline assignment: CDR1 SGHTA and CDR2 FQGNSA. The CDR3 extends over 17 amino acids. Trimming took 2 bases from V and 6 from J, leaving 20 bases between them.

The chain carries TRBV28 and TRBJ2-7; D might be TRBD2 (5 bases). Germline lookup yields CDR1 MDHEN and CDR2 SYDVKM. Trimming stripped 7 bases from V and 4 bases from J, with 17 bases between. This CDR3 region has 14 residues. The CDR3 is CASNGNRASYEQYF. In nucleotides, the CDR3 is TGTGCCAGCAACGGGAACAGAGCCTCTTACGAGCAGTACTTC.

CDR3 coding DNA: TGCAGTGCTAGAGAAGGGGACAGTGGCTACACCTTC. This gives the protein CSAREGDSGYTF. The rearrangement joins TRBV20-1 to TRBJ1-2; 7 bases map to TRBD1. The CDR3 consists of 12 residues. Germline V CDR1 and CDR2: DFQATT, SNEGSKA (reference sequence). Trimming took 0 bases from V and 7 from J; bases not matched to a gene: 2.

This chain joins TRBV28 and TRBJ2-7; perhaps TRBD2 as D (6 bases). Trimming took 7 bases from V and 2 from J, leaving 21 bases between them. The CDR3 sequence is 16 residues long. Germline assignment: CDR1 MDHEN and CDR2 SYDVKM. The CDR3 DNA sequence: TGTGCCAGCACCCCCGGGGGTCGGGACGGAACCTACGAGCAGTACTTC. It translates to CASTPGGRDGTYEQYF.

The chain couples TRBV7-9 to TRBJ1-1; D gene ambiguous. CDR3 length: 14 amino acids. V shed 5 bases and J shed 1 base, with 11 bases lying between them. Germline-derived CDR1 and CDR2 are SEHNR and FQNEAQ (reference sequence). The CDR3, as DNA: TGTGCCAGCAGCAAAGGCCAGGAGAACACTGAAGCTTTCTTT. Translated: CASSKGQENTEAFF.

The gene calls are TRBV29-1 and TRBJ1-5; possible D gene TRBD1, 5 bases. The germline V gene has CDR1 SQVTM and CDR2 ANQGSEA. The CDR3 covers 12 residues. The germline V and J ends were trimmed by 4 bases and 5 bases, with 9 bases remaining between them. CDR3 sequence reads: CSVGQNHQPQHF. The CDR3 DNA is TGCAGCGTTGGACAGAATCATCAGCCCCAGCATTTT.

This sequence joins TRBV12-3 or TRBV12-4 and TRBJ2-7, with unresolved D. V was trimmed by 7 bases and J by 3 bases, leaving 13 bases between them. The CDR3 is made up of 13 amino acids. CDR3 DNA: TGTGCCAGCACCCTGATGGGGAACTACGAGCAGTACTTC. This encodes CASTLMGNYEQYF.

As regards this clonotype: Germline is not matched at one junction end, which may reflect a read error. This chain links TRBV28 with TRBJ2-2; perhaps TRBD1 as D (6 bases). CDR1 and CDR2 from the germline V gene are MDHEN and SYDVKM. This CDR3 contains 13 residues. In nucleotides, the CDR3 is TGTGCCAGCAGTCGAGGGGGACAAGACGACCTCTCTTTT. As protein: CASSRGGQDDLSF.

The chain recombines TRBV6-5 with TRBJ1-2; TRBD1 matches at 7 bases. J was trimmed by 4 bases and V by 7 bases; bases with no gene match: 9. The CDR3 has 14 amino acids. The germline gives CDR1 MNHEY, CDR2 SVGAGI. CDR3 sequence: CASITRDRAYGYTF. CDR3 DNA: TGTGCCAGCATTACGAGAGACAGGGCCTATGGCTACACCTTC.

The chain recombines TRBV5-1 with TRBJ2-7, with 12 bases aligning to TRBD1. The germline gives CDR1 SGHRS, CDR2 YFSETQ. The V gene end was trimmed by 0 bases and the J gene end by 0 bases; junction bases not matched to a gene: 7. There are 18 residues in the CDR3. The DNA for the CDR3 is TGCGCCAGCAGCTTGGGGGGACAGGGGGCCTGGAGCTCCTACGAGCAGTACTTC. Amino acid sequence: CASSLGGQGAWSSYEQYF.

The gene calls are TRBV3-1 and TRBJ2-1; D is unresolved. V lost 1 base and J 2 bases, leaving 3 bases between the germline ends. The germline gives CDR1 LGHDT, CDR2 YNNKEL (reference sequence). The CDR3 extends over 13 amino acids. CDR3 DNA: TGTGCCAGCAGCCAAGGGACCTACAATGAGCAGTTCTTC. Protein sequence: CASSQGTYNEQFF.

This chain joins TRBV2 and TRBJ2-5; TRBD1 matches 7 bases. Unmatched junction bases numbered 5, after V lost 6 bases and J lost 1 base. CDR3 length: 14 amino acids. CDR1 SNHLY and CDR2 FYNNEI come from the germline V gene. The CDR3 bases are TGTGCCAGCAGCAATGACAGGGTCCAAGAGACCCAGTACTTC. This sequence encodes CASSNDRVQETQYF.